The 21 T cell receptor beta chains below all came from one sample that was sequenced in a study of blood T cell repertoires in COVID-19. The assay was immunoSEQ multiplex PCR, and TCRdb's table has in-frame clones only and misses some. The sample shows 150,000 to 200,000 clones, 88% of them seen only once. The specimen sequenced was peripheral blood. The receptors stem from a human donor in a cohort sampled during active COVID-19.

This clone has only one observation. The rearrangement links TRBV6-2 or TRBV6-3 to TRBJ1-1; D is ambiguous. Trimming shortened V by 2 bases and J by 4 bases, and 14 bases separated the two germline ends. The CDR3 length is 15 residues. Germline V lookup: CDR1 MNHEY, CDR2 SVGEGT. DNA for the CDR3: TGTGCCAGCAGTTACACCCAGAGGCCGGGCACTGAAGCTTTCTTT. Amino acid sequence: CASSYTQRPGTEAFF.

The chain is built from TRBV30 and TRBJ2-2, with TRBD1 matching over 8 bases. CDR1 is GTSNPN, CDR2 SVGIG, per germline (reference sequence). Losses at the gene ends were 4 bases for V and 4 bases for J; bases not matched to a gene: 5. CDR3 length: 14 residues. DNA of the CDR3: TGTGCCTGGAAGGGGACAGGAGTCACCGGGGAGCTGTTTTTT. This encodes CAWKGTGVTGELFF.

This chain links TRBV10-3 with TRBJ2-7; a possible D gene is TRBD1 (6 bases). V was trimmed by 6 bases and J by 3 bases, leaving 9 bases between them. Looked up from germline, CDR1 is ENHRY and CDR2 is SYGVKD. The CDR3 contains 12 residues. In DNA, the CDR3 is TGTGCCATCAGCCAGACAGGCTACGAGCAGTACTTC. Protein: CAISQTGYEQYF.

V gene TRBV4-2 combines with J gene TRBJ1-1; D uncertain. Per the germline V gene, CDR1 is LGHNA and CDR2 is YNFKEQ. V lost 0 bases, J lost 8 bases, and 16 bases lay in between. CDR3 length: 15 amino acids. CDR3 DNA: TGTGCCAGCAGCCAAGATACGGGGAGTCCCCTGGAAGCTTTCTTT. The encoded protein is CASSQDTGSPLEAFF.

The chain couples TRBV2 to TRBJ2-7; 10 bases line up with TRBD1. CDR3 length: 15 amino acids. The germline gives CDR1 SNHLY, CDR2 FYNNEI. The V gene end was trimmed by 5 bases and the J gene end by 2 bases; junction bases not matched to a gene: 6. The CDR3, as DNA: TGTGCCAGCAGTCCCGGACAGGGGGGGCCCTACGAGCAGTACTTC. It specifies CASSPGQGGPYEQYF.

The chain links TRBV24-1 to TRBJ2-5; 7 nucleotides match TRBD2. J was trimmed by 2 bases and V by 5 bases; bases with no gene match: 4. The germline gives CDR1 KGHDR, CDR2 SFDVKD. There are 14 residues in the CDR3. CDR3 sequence reads: CATSVSSGQETQYF. The CDR3 bases are TGTGCCACCAGTGTGAGTAGCGGGCAAGAGACCCAGTACTTC.

The gene calls are TRBV29-1 and TRBJ1-4; TRBD1 aligns across 9 bases. In germline, CDR1 is SQVTM, CDR2 ANQGSEA. V lost 4 bases, J lost 8 bases, and 5 bases stayed unmatched. The CDR3 is 13 amino acids. CDR3 sequence (DNA): TGCAGCGTTGCAGGACAGGGGAACGAAAAACTGTTTTTT. Translated: CSVAGQGNEKLFF.

This clone was picked up one time. The chain recombines TRBV10-3 with TRBJ2-3; 8 nucleotides align to TRBD2. The CDR3 totals 15 residues. Germline V gene sequence: CDR1 ENHRY, CDR2 SYGVKD. The V gene end was trimmed by 7 bases and the J gene end by 0 bases; junction bases not matched to a gene: 6. CDR3 nucleotide sequence: TGTGCCATCACCGCCCGGGGGGGGAGCACAGATACGCAGTATTTT. It specifies CAITARGGSTDTQYF.

This chain uses TRBV19 with TRBJ2-2, with 11 bases that match TRBD2. Unmatched junction bases numbered 10, after V lost 9 bases and J lost 7 bases. In germline, CDR1 is LNHDA, CDR2 SQIVND (reference sequence). This CDR3 spans 15 amino acids. CDR3 amino acids: CASRSGRARSGELFF. CDR3 bases: TGTGCCAGCCGTAGCGGGAGGGCGCGTAGCGGGGAGCTGTTTTTT.

The chain is built from TRBV9 and TRBJ2-4; TRBD1 agrees at 10 bases. CDR3 length: 16 residues. Germline CDR1 reads SGDLS; CDR2 reads YYNGEE. The V gene end was trimmed by 3 bases and the J gene end by 0 bases; junction bases not matched to a gene: 3. CDR3 nucleotide sequence: TGTGCCAGCAGCGAGGGACAGGGGATAGCCAAAAACATTCAGTACTTC. It is translated as CASSEGQGIAKNIQYF.

The chain combines TRBV30 with TRBJ2-1; 8 bases line up with TRBD2. CDR3 length: 15 amino acids. Per germline, CDR1 GTSNPN and CDR2 SVGIG (reference sequence). The J segment lost 5 bases and the V segment lost 3 bases, leaving 9 bases of the junction unmatched. The CDR3 protein is CAWSQGRGVNNEQFF. The CDR3 nucleotides read TGTGCCTGGAGCCAGGGGCGGGGGGTTAACAATGAGCAGTTCTTC. Full variable domain (remainder filled in from reference TRBV30 and TRBJ2-1): SQTIHQWPATLVQPVGSPLSLECTVEGTSNPNLYWYRQAAGRGLQLLFYSVGIGQISSEVPQNLSASRPQDRQFILSSKKLLLSDSGFYLCAWSQGRGVNNEQFFGPGTRLTVL.

This clone was seen a single time. V usage is TRBV20-1 and J usage is TRBJ2-7, with no clear D. V lost 3 bases and J 3 bases, leaving 12 bases between the germline ends. Germline V gives CDR1 DFQATT, CDR2 SNEGSKA (reference sequence). The CDR3 length is 13 residues. The CDR3 reads CSASVASSYEQYF. The CDR3 DNA follows: TGCAGTGCTAGTGTTGCATCGAGCTACGAGCAGTACTTC.

This sequence joins TRBV10-3 and TRBJ2-2; 8 bases are shared with TRBD1. This CDR3 is 18 amino acids long. J lost 1 base, V lost 7 bases, and 14 bases had no gene match. From germline, CDR1 is ENHRY and CDR2 SYGVKD. The CDR3 sequence: CAIMGVRGRRENTGELFF. The CDR3 nucleotides are TGTGCCATCATGGGTGTCAGGGGGCGGCGGGAGAACACCGGGGAGCTGTTTTTT.

The chain uses TRBV11-2 and TRBJ2-1; TRBD1 agrees at 8 bases. With 5 bases clipped from V and 5 bases from J, the junction kept 5 bases outside the gene matches. The CDR3 runs 14 residues. Per germline, CDR1 SGHAT and CDR2 FQNNGV. The CDR3 loop is CASSPGQGHNEQFF. CDR3 in DNA: TGTGCCAGCAGCCCAGGACAGGGTCACAATGAGCAGTTCTTC.

The chain has TRBV2 and TRBJ2-6, with 9 bases identical to TRBD1. V lost 7 bases and J lost 2; bases outside the gene matches: 3. Germline V lookup: CDR1 SNHLY, CDR2 FYNNEI. The CDR3 contains 15 residues. CDR3 amino acids: CASTGTGTGANVLTF. The CDR3 DNA follows: TGTGCCAGCACAGGGACAGGGACTGGGGCCAACGTCCTGACTTTC.

The chain recombines TRBV30 with TRBJ1-6; tentative D call: TRBD1 (6 bases). This CDR3 is built from 14 residues. V was clipped by 2 bases and J by 7 bases, with 12 bases between them. Germline assignment: CDR1 GTSNPN and CDR2 SVGIG (reference sequence). CDR3 sequence: CAWSLEGGNSPLHF. CDR3 in DNA: TGTGCCTGGAGTTTGGAGGGGGGGAATTCACCCCTCCACTTT.

The genes are TRBV10-3 and TRBJ1-5, with TRBD1 matching over 10 bases. CDR1 and CDR2 (germline): ENHRY, SYGVKD. The CDR3 loop spans 15 amino acids. After removal of 6 bases from V and 2 bases from J, the junction contained 4 bases not matched to a gene. CDR3 region: CAISRDRGGNQPQHF. DNA of the CDR3: TGTGCCATCAGCCGGGACAGGGGAGGCAATCAGCCCCAGCATTTT.

This clone occurred once. The J gene is TRBJ1-5, the V gene TRBV7-9, with 8 bases that match TRBD1. The CDR3 sequence is 14 residues long. V trimming: 5 bases; J trimming: 1 base; junction bases outside the gene matches: 1. CDR1 SEHNR and CDR2 FQNEAQ come from the germline V gene (reference sequence). The CDR3 protein is CASSRTGSNQPQHF. CDR3 DNA sequence: TGTGCCAGCAGCCGGACAGGGAGCAATCAGCCCCAGCATTTT.

V is TRBV6-7 and J is TRBJ2-7; D possibly corresponds to TRBD1 (6 bases). TRBV6-7 is filed as an ORF, its function uncertain. V lost 6 bases to trimming and J lost 2 bases, with 14 bases between them. CDR3 length equals 14 residues. CDR3 residues: CASREKGVAYEQYF. The CDR3 DNA is TGTGCCAGCAGGGAAAAGGGGGTCGCCTACGAGCAGTACTTC.

CDR3 residues: CASSDTPGQEVGYGYTF. The CDR3, as DNA: TGTGCCAGCAGCGATACTCCCGGACAGGAAGTTGGATATGGCTACACCTTC. The genes are TRBV7-2 and TRBJ1-2; 7 bases align to TRBD1. V lost 5 bases, J lost 5 bases, and 17 bases stayed unmatched. CDR3 length: 17 residues. Germline loops: CDR1 SGHTA, CDR2 FQGNSA.

This sequence joins TRBV7-2 and TRBJ2-7; the D gene is possibly TRBD2 (6 bases). The germline gives CDR1 SGHTA, CDR2 FQGNSA. CDR3 length equals 11 residues. Trimming removed 7 bases from V and 3 bases from J, with 7 bases in between. In nucleotides, the CDR3 is TGTGCCAGCACCGGGAGCTACGAGCAGTACTTC. It specifies CASTGSYEQYF. Full variable domain (outside the CDR3, taken from reference TRBV7-2 and TRBJ2-7): GAGVSQSPSNKVTEKGKDVELRCDPISGHTALYWYRQSLGQGLEFLIYFQGNSAPDKSGLPSDRFSAERTGGSVSTLTIQRTQQEDSAVYLCASTGSYEQYFGPGTRLTVT.